This T cell receptor (beta chain) emerged from a study of blood T cell repertoires in COVID-19. About the study: Acute and convalescent COVID-19 specimens originated in the United States, Italy and Spain. From T cells, B-cell-depleted T cells, or PBMCs came the material, which was cDNA or gDNA.

CDR1 and CDR2 from the germline V gene are SGHTA and FQGNSA. Trimming cost V 10 bases and J 2 bases, with 14 bases left between them. CDR3 size: 13 residues. The authors' processing: Cell counts per sample came from amplifying reference gene primers. Profiling relied on immunoSEQ multiplex PCR, and the TCRdb table lists in-frame clones only, not all of them. V, J and clone size derive from that table, while D and trimming were established from the DNA sequence. The sample includes 230,000 or so clones, around 83% of them seen just once. The J gene is TRBJ2-5, the V gene TRBV7-2, with unresolved D. The sequence was obtained from a woman aged 35 to 49 who had recovered from COVID-19. The sequenced sample consisted of peripheral blood. DNA for the CDR3: TGTGCCACGAGACCGGGTAGACAAGAGACCCAGTACTTC. Translation: CATRPGRQETQYF. Full variable domain (outside the CDR3, taken from reference TRBV7-2 and TRBJ2-5): GAGVSQSPSNKVTEKGKDVELRCDPISGHTALYWYRQSLGQGLEFLIYFQGNSAPDKSGLPSDRFSAERTGGSVSTLTIQRTQQEDSAVYLCATRPGRQETQYFGPGTRLLVL.